This T cell receptor (beta chain) was captured in a study of T cells in Graves' hyperthyroidism and ophthalmopathy. The investigators amplified TCR beta CDR3 regions from RNA transcripts. The TCR CDR3 first-round RT-PCR relied on the HTBI primer set. Using its own MiXCR run on the multiplex PCR reads, TCRdb lists one record per CDR3 protein. The sample includes tens of thousands of distinct CDR3 sequences, approximately 53% of them seen just once. The CDR3 is 15 residues long. Trimming took off 0 bases at V and 6 bases at J, with 15 bases between the two ends. Per the germline V gene, CDR1 is SGHRS and CDR2 is YFSETQ.

This TCR came from a woman in her sixties or seventies with Graves' ophthalmopathy. The sequenced material came from blood. J is TRBJ1-2 and V is TRBV5-1; D unresolved. The CDR3 sequence is CASSLAGGLLDGYTF. The CDR3 region has the DNA TGCGCCAGCAGCTTGGCGGGTGGGCTCTTGGATGGCTACACCTTC.